The clone carrying this T cell receptor beta chain was seen a few times. The target antigen is unknown. Germline trimming cut 3 bases from V and 4 bases from J; bases unmatched to any gene: 8. The CDR3 consists of 16 residues. The germline gives CDR1 DFQATT, CDR2 SNEGSKA (reference sequence). This entry belongs to a study of T-cell memory formation after mild COVID-19. TCRdb reanalysed the 5' RACE reads using MiXCR and keeps one entry per CDR3 protein. The repertoire has fewer than 700,000 distinct CDR3 sequences, less than 25% of them found once; the top ten carry about 8.2%. Findings and caveats of the study: Mostly located in CM and EM were contracting CD4+ clones, with contracting CD8+ clones located in EMRA. Memory cells collected pre-infection included some clones that later responded, suggesting cross-reactive memory joined. CD4/CD8 balance held among clones contracting day 15 to 85, and later expanders leaned CD4+. Researchers could not confirm that second-wave clones peaking on day 37 targeted SARS-CoV-2.

This clonotype was obtained from an adult woman who had mild COVID-19 (a few samples of this study predate the infection). Cell type and time point are not known. The sample taken for sequencing was PBMCs or a T cell subset sorted from them (not recorded which). The chain combines TRBV20-1 with TRBJ2-6, with TRBD2 identical over 8 bases. The CDR3 DNA reads TGCAGTGCTAGCAGACTAGCGACCGGCGGGGCCAACGTCCTGACTTTC. Residues: CSASRLATGGANVLTF.